A single sample is the source of the 24 T cell receptor beta chains below, sequenced in a study of graft-versus-host responses after intestinal transplantation. Each mixed lymphocyte reaction held 200,000 CFSE-labeled responders and 200,000 irradiated violet-dye-labeled stimulators. Measured with immunoSEQ multiplex PCR; TCRdb has only the in-frame clones, and not every one. The data show 7,000 to 9,500 clones, approximately 26% seen once. The sample in question was alloreactive CD8+ T cells from a mixed lymphocyte reaction culture, obtained before transplantation. The subset denotes: CFSE-low proliferating T cells sorted from roughly 6-day pre-transplant mixed lymphocyte reaction (GvH or HvG direction). Source of these receptors: a human patient who was an organ donor for intestinal transplantation.

This clone is large by share. V usage is TRBV30 and J usage is TRBJ1-3, with D uncertain. The CDR3 is 15 amino acids. CDR1 GTSNPN and CDR2 SVGIG come from the germline V gene (reference sequence). V was cut by 5 bases and J by 0 bases, with 14 bases left in between. CDR3 coding DNA: TGTGCCTGGGACCCAGTTGGCGGCTCTGGAAACACCATATATTTT. This encodes CAWDPVGGSGNTIYF.

The sample holds a few counts of this clone. J is TRBJ2-7 and V is TRBV11-3; 10 nucleotides align to TRBD1. J was trimmed by 1 base and V by 6 bases; bases with no gene match: 6. The CDR3 contains 15 residues. The germline V gene encodes CDR1 SGHNT and CDR2 YENEEA. The CDR3 coding sequence is TGTGCCAGCAGTTTCCCGGGACAGGGGTCCTACGAGCAGTACTTC. This codes for CASSFPGQGSYEQYF. Filled out from reference TRBV11-3 and TRBJ2-7, the complete variable domain reads EAGVVQSPRYKIIEKKQPVAFWCNPISGHNTLYWYLQNLGQGPELLIRYENEEAVDDSQLPKDRFSAERLKGVDSTLKIQPAELGDSAVYLCASSFPGQGSYEQYFGPGTRLTVT.

The chain combines TRBV4-3 with TRBJ1-1; tentative D call: TRBD1 (6 bases). This CDR3 spans 14 amino acids. Trimming removed 5 bases at V and 1 base at J, with 11 bases between. The germline V gene encodes CDR1 LGHNA and CDR2 YSLEER. The CDR3 is CASSVRGWNTEAFF. CDR3 coding DNA: TGCGCCAGCAGCGTCAGGGGCTGGAACACTGAAGCTTTCTTT.

The gene calls are TRBV6-5 and TRBJ2-5; 7 bases are shared with TRBD1. Gene TRBJ2-7 matches the end of the DNA better, so the J call may be wrong. The CDR3 consists of 15 residues. Looked up from germline, CDR1 is MNHEY and CDR2 is SVGAGI. The CDR3 protein is CASRPAGTDYYEQYF. The CDR3 region has the DNA TGTGCCAGCAGACCCGCCGGGACAGATTACTACGAGCAGTACTTC.

As to this clone: A junction end diverges from the germline sequence, so it may reflect a read error. Other DNA sequences in the same sample also yield this CDR3. The genes are TRBV4-1 and TRBJ2-7; 8 nucleotides align to TRBD1. This CDR3 is 16 amino acids long. Germline loops: CDR1 MGHRA, CDR2 YSYEKL. In DNA, the CDR3 is TGTGCCAGCAGCCAAGACGCCAGTACAGGGGGCTACGAGCAGTACTTC. Translation: CASSQDASTGGYEQYF.

This clone was detected a few times. The V gene is TRBV6-5, the J gene TRBJ1-5, with TRBD1 identical over 10 bases. CDR1 and CDR2 from the germline V gene are MNHEY and SVGAGI. Losses at the gene ends were 4 bases for V and 2 bases for J; bases not matched to a gene: 2. The CDR3 totals 15 residues. CDR3 sequence: CASSFGTGGNQPQHF. The CDR3 DNA is TGTGCCAGCAGTTTTGGGACAGGGGGCAATCAGCCCCAGCATTTT.

As concerns this clone: Sequence at one end of the junction differs from germline and may be a read error. The genes are TRBV10-3 and TRBJ2-7; no clear D gene. The CDR3 has 13 residues. CDR1 and CDR2 (germline): ENHRY, SYGVKD. The DNA of the CDR3 is TGCGCCAGTTTCCGGGCCCGATCTGACGAGCAGTACTTC. Amino acids: CASFRARSDEQYF.

This clone is medium-sized in the sample. This chain links TRBV4-3 with TRBJ2-3, with 9 bases identical to TRBD1. Germline V gene data show CDR1 as LGHNA and CDR2 as YSLEER. The CDR3 runs to 17 residues. The V gene end was trimmed by 5 bases and the J gene end by 3 bases; junction bases not matched to a gene: 12. The CDR3 region has the DNA TGCGCCAGCAGCACCCAACCGCAGACAGGGGGAACAGATACGCAGTATTTT. Its protein is CASSTQPQTGGTDTQYF.

By sample fraction, this clone is medium-sized. The CDR3, as DNA: TGCGCCAGCAGCCACGCGACGGGGGGGAACGAGCAGTACTTC. It specifies CASSHATGGNEQYF. This rearrangement joins TRBV4-3 to TRBJ2-7; TRBD2 aligns across 8 bases. The J segment lost 5 bases and the V segment lost 3 bases, leaving 6 bases of the junction unmatched. Per germline, CDR1 LGHNA and CDR2 YSLEER. The CDR3 has 14 amino acids.

This clone has a handful of counts. The chain carries TRBV30 and TRBJ2-6, with TRBD1 as a possible D gene (5 bases). The V gene lost 0 bases and the J gene lost 4 bases, with 7 bases spanning the gap. This CDR3 region has 14 residues. Germline V gene sequence: CDR1 GTSNPN, CDR2 SVGIG (reference sequence). The CDR3: CAWSVGVGANVLTF. CDR3 in DNA: TGTGCCTGGAGTGTAGGGGTCGGGGCCAACGTCCTGACTTTC.

V is TRBV28 and J is TRBJ2-7; TRBD1 matches 9 bases. In germline, CDR1 is MDHEN, CDR2 SYDVKM. The trim removed 5 bases at V and 2 bases at J, leaving 10 bases unmatched. The CDR3 spans 16 residues. CDR3 sequence (DNA): TGTGCCAGCAGTCCCCCACCCGGGACAGGGACCTACGAGCAGTACTTC. Protein sequence: CASSPPPGTGTYEQYF.

This clone was detected only a few times. The sample has other DNA sequences that encode this CDR3 too. The J gene is TRBJ1-5, the V gene TRBV4-1; a weak D match, TRBD1 (5 bases). The V end was cut by 4 bases, the J end by 0 bases, with 10 bases between. Germline CDR1 reads MGHRA; CDR2 reads YSYEKL. This CDR3 contains 15 residues. The CDR3 loop reads CASSPGGGSNQPQHF. The DNA for the CDR3 is TGCGCCAGCAGCCCCGGTGGGGGTAGCAATCAGCCCCAGCATTTT.

CDR3 DNA sequence: TGTGCCAGCAGTGAAATGGGGAACGGGGAGCTGTTTTTT. This gives the protein CASSEMGNGELFF. V gene TRBV6-8 combines with J gene TRBJ2-2; D is ambiguous. This CDR3 contains 13 residues. Trimming removed 5 bases at V and 7 bases at J, with 11 bases between. Looked up from germline, CDR1 is MNHGY and CDR2 is SAAAGT.

The table lists this clone with a few counts. The chain carries TRBV6-8 and TRBJ2-7; the D call may be TRBD1 or TRBD2 (7 bases each). The CDR3 is 14 residues long. V was shortened by 5 bases and J by 4 bases, with 15 bases between the two germline ends. Germline-derived CDR1 and CDR2 are MNHGY and SAAAGT. CDR3 coding DNA: TGTGCCAGCAGTGAATCCCAGGGGGGGTACGAGCAGTACTTC. It codes for CASSESQGGYEQYF.

The V call is TRBV5-5, the J call TRBJ1-2; possible D gene TRBD1, 6 bases. V was clipped by 1 base and J by 3 bases, with 16 bases between them. The CDR3 length is 16 residues. The germline V gene encodes CDR1 SGHKS and CDR2 YYEKEE (reference sequence). CDR3 residues: CASSLTRPTGDYGYTF. The CDR3 DNA reads as TGTGCCAGCAGCTTGACTCGCCCGACAGGAGACTATGGCTACACCTTC. Using reference TRBV5-5 and TRBJ1-2 for the parts outside the CDR3, the full variable domain is DAGVTQSPTHLIKTRGQQVTLRCSPISGHKSVSWYQQVLGQGPQFIFQYYEKEERGRGNFPDRFSARQFPNYSSELNVNALLLGDSALYLCASSLTRPTGDYGYTFGSGTRLTVV.

This sequence joins TRBV13 and TRBJ1-6; possible D gene TRBD1, 6 bases. The CDR3 has 14 residues. V gave up 5 bases and J gave up 10 bases, with 15 bases separating them. CDR1 and CDR2 (germline): PRHDT, FYEKMQ (reference sequence). This CDR3 reads CASSPAGARSPLHF. CDR3 coding DNA: TGTGCCAGCAGCCCAGCAGGGGCCCGGTCACCCCTCCACTTT.

The V gene is TRBV5-1, the J gene TRBJ1-2; the match to TRBD1 covers 8 bases. The junction had 7 bases not matched to a gene; V was cut back by 2 bases and J by 4 bases. CDR1 is SGHRS and CDR2 is YFSETQ in the germline V gene. This CDR3 has 15 amino acids. The CDR3 protein is CASSFPGQELYGYTF. In DNA, the CDR3 is TGCGCCAGCAGCTTCCCGGGACAGGAACTCTATGGCTACACCTTC.

The rearrangement links TRBV10-3 to TRBJ1-3, with D maybe TRBD1 (6 bases). CDR1 and CDR2 from the germline V gene are ENHRY and SYGVKD. Trimming took off 10 bases at V and 4 bases at J, with 26 bases between the two ends. This CDR3 spans 17 amino acids. The CDR3: CATETHLRDNHGNTIYF. For the CDR3, the DNA is TGTGCCACCGAAACCCACCTAAGGGACAACCACGGAAACACCATATATTTT.

This rearrangement joins TRBV4-1 to TRBJ1-1, with D perhaps TRBD1 (5 bases). V shed 1 base and J shed 8 bases, with 11 bases lying between them. The CDR3 length is 13 residues. CDR1 is MGHRA and CDR2 is YSYEKL in the germline V gene. The CDR3 sequence is CASSQVGVEEAFF. CDR3 in DNA: TGCGCCAGCAGCCAAGTGGGGGTGGAGGAAGCTTTCTTT.

The chain joins TRBV30 to TRBJ2-2; 7 bases are shared with TRBD2. Germline CDR1 and CDR2: GTSNPN and SVGIG (reference sequence). The CDR3 length is 13 residues. Unmatched junction bases numbered 3, after V lost 2 bases and J lost 6 bases. CDR3 coding DNA: TGTGCCTGGAGTATAGGACTAGCCGGGGAGCTGTTTTTT. Protein sequence: CAWSIGLAGELFF.

The V gene is TRBV6-1, the J gene TRBJ2-1; 15 bases fit TRBD2. The germline gives CDR1 MNHNS, CDR2 SASEGT. The ends lost 6 bases at V and 9 bases at J; junction bases unmatched: 6. This CDR3 has 15 amino acids. CDR3 region: CASSGLAGGFSEQFF. As DNA, the CDR3 is TGTGCCAGCAGCGGACTAGCGGGAGGGTTCAGTGAGCAGTTCTTC.

This clone has only a few counts. The chain links TRBV5-4 to TRBJ2-7; TRBD1 or TRBD2 may be the D gene (5 bases each). CDR3 length equals 15 residues. Trimming shortened V by 6 bases and J by 0 bases, and 16 bases separated the two germline ends. Germline assignment: CDR1 SGHNT and CDR2 YYREEE (reference sequence). The CDR3 DNA sequence: TGTGCCAGCAACCCCGCAGGGAGTAGCTCCTACGAGCAGTACTTC. Protein: CASNPAGSSSYEQYF.

This clone was seen a few times. The chain couples TRBV27 to TRBJ2-7, with 7 bases lining up with TRBD2. V lost 5 bases to trimming and J lost 7 bases; unmatched junction nucleotides: 5. The CDR3 is made up of 12 amino acids. CDR1 and CDR2 from the germline V gene are MNHEY and SMNVEV (reference sequence). The DNA of the CDR3 is TGTGCCAGCAGTGCCCTCGGGGGGGAGCAGTACTTC. Translated, it gives CASSALGGEQYF.

Only a few counts were recorded for this clone. Other DNA sequences in the same sample also yield this CDR3. V gene TRBV29-1 combines with J gene TRBJ1-2, with 10 positions matching TRBD1. Germline V CDR1 and CDR2: SQVTM, ANQGSEA. This CDR3 is built from 13 residues. With V trimmed by 4 bases and J by 8 bases, 7 bases remained unmatched. For the CDR3, the DNA is TGCAGCGTTGGAGGGACAGGGGTTTGGGGCTACACCTTC. This gives the protein CSVGGTGVWGYTF.